This T cell receptor (beta chain) was identified in a study of cytomegalovirus exposure and HLA in healthy donors. Broader study findings: Per published accounts, TCR beta sequences correctly predicted the HLA-A and HLA-B alleles of most subjects.

With V trimmed by 2 bases and J by 11 bases, 10 bases remained unmatched. Germline V gene sequence: CDR1 GTSNPN, CDR2 SVGIG (reference sequence). CDR3 length equals 13 residues. Concerning this clone: Its specificity is unknown.

Primers for the PCR totalled 60 Vbeta and 13 Jbeta. Profiled with immunoSEQ multiplex PCR; TCRdb holds only in-frame clones, not every one. The sample holds some 120,000 clones, around 74% seen once. The sample taken for sequencing was PBMCs. The chain couples TRBV30 to TRBJ1-1; 8 bases align to TRBD1. This clonotype was obtained from a woman in her forties or fifties in good health and CMV-seropositive. This CDR3 is CAWSPTGEDSAFF. CDR3 DNA sequence: TGTGCCTGGAGTCCGACAGGGGAAGATTCGGCTTTCTTT.